This record looks at one T cell receptor beta chain sequence and its context. Antigen unknown. J gave up 4 bases and V 6 bases, and 3 bases lay outside the gene matches. Germline V gene data show CDR1 as MDHEN and CDR2 as SYDVKM. The CDR3 totals 13 residues. The data were obtained in a study of post-analysis software for immune sequencing data. Study as a whole: Relapsing-remitting, secondary progressive and progressive-relapsing courses of multiple sclerosis were included.

The authors incorporated unique molecular identifiers into the TCR beta cDNA libraries. Once roughly 0.95 to 10 million T cells were used, roughly 490,000 cDNA molecules resulted. Using its own MiXCR run on the PCR reads, TCRdb lists one record per CDR3 protein. The data contain approximately 460,000 distinct CDR3 sequences, around 40% of them singletons. Whole-study results and caveats: Patients showed TRBV5-6, TRBV5-1 and TRBV20-1 among 4 or 5 TRBV segments more frequent than in controls. Normalized Chao1 diversity was significantly reduced in patients versus controls.

The clonotype originates from a girl aged 5 to 17 with multiple sclerosis. The sample consisted of blood. The V call is TRBV28, the J call TRBJ2-4, with 7 bases that match TRBD1. CDR3 region: CASSGTVKNIQYF. In DNA, the CDR3 is TGTGCCAGCAGCGGGACAGTTAAAAACATTCAGTACTTC.